This T cell receptor beta chain derives from a study of identical twins (dated by TCRdb to the mid-2010s). Regarding the complete study: The study deep-sequenced TCR alpha and beta repertoires from monozygotic twins, unrelated adults of various ages and cord blood to test whether fetal clonotypes persist. To rule out contamination, the twin experiments were replicated at different times with different library preparation protocols. The investigation overall reported the following: Because the same donors could not be followed over many years, the conclusions depended on cross-sectional statistical analysis. In monozygotic twins, out-of-frame TCR alpha sharing was systematically underestimated by recombination models, although the models agreed with sharing between unrelated individuals. Zero-insertion analyses could be partly confounded by invariant T cells such as MAIT and iNKT, although diverse VJ usage argued against such confounding for most clonotypes. Fewer insertions were carried by abundant cord blood beta clonotypes, a similar but weaker trend appeared in young adult naive repertoires, and no such trend appeared in memory repertoires. Excess twin sharing in beta out-of-frame sequences was weaker because fewer shared sequences lowered the signal-to-noise ratio. Compared with coincidental sharing between unrelated individuals, out-of-frame TCR alpha sequences shared between twins showed an excess of sequences with low generation probability.

Germline trimming amounts to 6 bases on V and 3 bases on J, with 11 as the count of junction bases outside the gene matches. CDR3 length: 17 amino acids, cysteine to phenylalanine. Only the CDR3 portion is preserved as DNA: 51 bases, with reading frame beginning at the first base. All donors were healthy Caucasians. Three pairs of female monozygotic twins, all aged roughly 18 to 29 years, were included in the twin cohort. Positive isolation kits from Invitrogen were used to isolate the CD4+ and CD8+ T cell populations. Library generation was performed with 5' RACE. Instrument on record: Illumina HiSeq 2000. A universal primer binding site was introduced by template switching, and a unique molecular identifier was present in the final cDNA, enabling accurate counting of TCR cDNA molecules. Specific primers in the conserved constant-segment region were used to synthesize first-strand cDNA for TCR alpha and beta chains. Each cDNA library was double barcoded, with a SMART-Mk sample barcode plus Illumina barcodes, to control for contamination. Two successive PCR steps introduced TruSeq adapter sequences along with Illumina sample barcodes. The TCR alpha and beta cDNA libraries were sequenced on the Illumina HiSeq platform using custom primers. In the source study's methods: MiGEC processed the raw reads to extract unique molecular identifiers, while MiXCR was used to determine the CDR3 positions. For each individual, recombination models were inferred using an EM algorithm with the repgenHMM and IGoR tools. The tcR package in R was used for shared clonotype analysis, with sharing normalized by the product of cloneset sizes. To study raw recombination without the effects of thymic and clonal selection, out-of-frame nonproductive sequences were analyzed. TCRdb passed the public sequencing reads through fastp at Q25 and MiXCR, retaining productive beta sequences. Each record represents a unique CDR3 protein, reported with the most common genes and DNA among its rows. TCRdb's processing, not the authors' own work, is the source of the V and J calls. Present in this sample are 450,000 or so distinct CDR3 sequences, approximately 15% of which were seen just once. The ten largest clones add up to roughly 0.56% of the sample.

As concerns this clonotype: Which antigen it targets is not known. No per-base quality is available; no much larger clone lies one base away.

These data were likewise used in another study, on yellow fever vaccine responses in identical twins. Taken from the second paper: According to the authors, the vaccine-induced T cell response in identical twins seemed to be partly convergent and partly specific to each individual. Focusing on identical twins, the study followed the T cell clones that responded to the vaccine, and did so with precision.

This clonotype originated in a woman aged 18-30 years in good health. The receptor chain draws on TRBV23-1 and TRBJ2-5, with 12 bases in between that match TRBD1. TRBV23-1 belongs to the ORF category, with a function that is uncertain. The specimen was CD4+ T cells sorted from blood. The DNA sequence is as follows: TGCGCCAGCAGATTCCCGGGACAGGGGGCGAGAGAAGAGACCCAGTACTTC. Translated, this is CASRFPGQGAREETQYF.